This TCR beta chain was retrieved from a study of early T cells in non-severe SARS-CoV-2 infection. Trimming took off 6 bases at V and 0 bases at J, with 18 bases between the two ends. In germline, CDR1 is MNHEY, CDR2 SVGEGT. CDR3 length: 16 residues. MiXCR, run by TCRdb on the 5' RACE reads, gives a single entry per CDR3 protein. The sample lists about 98,000 distinct CDR3 sequences, around 14% occurring once. The table lists this clonotype with a few counts. The specimen was whole blood. The chain carries TRBV6-2 or TRBV6-3 and TRBJ2-7; D remains ambiguous. The sequence derives from an adult who was a healthcare worker with PCR-confirmed SARS-CoV-2 infection or an uninfected control (not recorded which). CDR3 coding DNA: TGTGCCAGCAGCCGAACCCCACCCCCGAGCTCCTACGAGCAGTACTTC. Protein product: CASSRTPPPSSYEQYF.